The rows below give T cell receptor beta chains drawn from one sample of a study of CD8 T cells in ankylosing spondylitis. TCRdb ran MiXCR on the 5' RACE reads and lists one entry per CDR3 protein. The table shows about 800,000 distinct CDR3 sequences, with 12% occurring only once. The sequenced sample was blood, either unsorted or a sorted T cell fraction (not recorded which). These receptors came from a male donor with ankylosing spondylitis. The CDR3 runs from the conserved cysteine through the conserved F or W. D genes are given only for firm matches. The size of a clone is reported for some rows only, either as once, few or many, or as a class for expanded clones.

J gene | V gene | clone size | D gene | CDR3 DNA | CDR3 protein
TRBJ2-1 | TRBV4-3 | many | - | TGCGCCAGCAGCCAAGAGAGGGGGAATGAGCAGTTCTTC | CASSQERGNEQFF
TRBJ1-6 | TRBV20-1 | few | TRBD1 | TGCAGTGGCCGACAGGGGACCTATAATTCACCCCTCCACTTT | CSGRQGTYNSPLHF
TRBJ1-4 | TRBV7-9 | - | - | TGTGCCAGCAGCTTAGGGGTGAATCGGGATAGAGAAAAACTGTTTTTT | CASSLGVNRDREKLFF
TRBJ2-1 | TRBV5-1 | - | - | TGCGCCAGCAGCCCCGAACAGGGACTATTTGGGGAGCAGTTCTTC | CASSPEQGLFGEQFF
TRBJ1-1 | TRBV5-1 | many | - | TGCGCCAGCAGCCGAGACATTCAAACTGAAGCTTTCTTT | CASSRDIQTEAFF
TRBJ2-2 | TRBV7-9 | few | TRBD2 | TGTGCCAGCACAGCTAGCGGGGCTACCGGGGAGCTGTTTTTT | CASTASGATGELFF
TRBJ1-2 | TRBV20-1 | - | - | TGCAGTGCTAGAGAGGGTCGAATTGGGTATGGCTACACCTTC | CSAREGRIGYGYTF
TRBJ2-7 | TRBV7-2 | many | - | TGTGCCAGCAGTTTGGGCCAAAGCTCCACCTACGAGCAGTACTTC | CASSLGQSSTYEQYF
TRBJ1-1 | TRBV7-2 | - | - | TGTGCCAGCAGCTGGGGGGGGCTGGGGACTGAAGCTTTCTTT | CASSWGGLGTEAFF
TRBJ2-7 | TRBV7-9 | few | - | TGTGCCAGCAGCCCCCAGACAGCTAGCTACGAGCAGTACTTC | CASSPQTASYEQYF
TRBJ2-7 | TRBV20-1 | - | TRBD2 | TGCAGTGCTAGTAGCGGGGCTGACTCCTACGAGCAGTACTTC | CSASSGADSYEQYF
TRBJ1-5 | TRBV6-1 | few | - | TGTGCCAGCAGTGGGTCCGGGACCGTCGTCCTTAATAGCAATCAGCCCCAGCATTTT | CASSGSGTVVLNSNQPQHF
TRBJ1-5 | TRBV5-6 | few | - | TGTGCCAGCAGCTCGAACAGAAATCAGCCCCAGCATTTT | CASSSNRNQPQHF
TRBJ2-6 | TRBV9 | - | - | TGTGCCAGCAGCGTGAGAGGAGGCACGGGGGCCAACGTCCTGACTTTC | CASSVRGGTGANVLTF
TRBJ1-1 | TRBV10-3 | - | - | TGTGCCATCAGTAAAGGCGGTCAGACAATGAACACTGAAGCTTTCTTT | CAISKGGQTMNTEAFF
TRBJ2-1 | TRBV28 | - | - | TGTGCCAGCAGTTTAATAGACCGACAGGAGCAGTTCTTC | CASSLIDRQEQFF
TRBJ2-1 | TRBV5-1 | - | - | TGCGCCAGCAGCTGGGGCCGGTTTGCGACCTACAATGAGCAGTTCTTC | CASSWGRFATYNEQFF
TRBJ2-7 | TRBV7-2 | many | - | TGTGCCAGCAGCCCCGGACCAACCTACGAGCAGTACTTC | CASSPGPTYEQYF
TRBJ2-2 | TRBV20-1 | - | - | TGCAGTGCTAGAGACGTCGGACGGAGCACCGGGGAGCTGTTTTTT | CSARDVGRSTGELFF
TRBJ2-2 | TRBV7-2 | few | - | TGTGCCAGCAGCAGAAATCCGGGGGCGGGCACCGGGGAGCTGTTTTTT | CASSRNPGAGTGELFF
TRBJ1-1 | TRBV2 | few | - | TGTGCCAGTACCTTTGAGGACACTGAAGCTTTCTTT | CASTFEDTEAFF
TRBJ2-1 | TRBV7-9 | - | TRBD2 | TGTGCCAGCAGCTCATGGACTAGAGATTACAATGAGCAGTTCTTC | CASSSWTRDYNEQFF
TRBJ1-5 | TRBV12-3/TRBV12-4 | - | TRBD1 | TGTGCCAGCAGTTTGGACAGGCCCTATAGCAATCAGCCCCAGCATTTT | CASSLDRPYSNQPQHF
TRBJ1-1 | TRBV6-5 | many | - | TGTGCCAGCAGTTACGGACCCCGGGCCCTACCTAACACTGAAGCTTTCTTT | CASSYGPRALPNTEAFF
TRBJ1-2 | TRBV6-1 | - | - | TGTGCCAGCCGACTGGCAGGAACAGAGTATGGCTACACCTTC | CASRLAGTEYGYTF
TRBJ2-5 | TRBV7-9 | - | TRBD2 | TGTGCCAGCAGCTTAGTGGGGAGCGGGAGCCAAGAGACCCAGTACTTC | CASSLVGSGSQETQYF
TRBJ2-5 | TRBV18 | - | TRBD1 | TGTGCCAGCTCTCCTGGACAGGGGCTACTGACCCAGTACTTC | CASSPGQGLLTQYF
TRBJ2-5 | TRBV29-1 | - | - | TGCAGCGTTGGGGGGGAAGGGGAGACCCAGTACTTC | CSVGGEGETQYF
TRBJ2-7 | TRBV27 | many | - | TGTGCCAGCAGTTTATATAGCGCGAGCTCCTACGAGCAGTACTTC | CASSLYSASSYEQYF
TRBJ2-1 | TRBV29-1 | few | TRBD2 | TGCAGCGTCGCTGAACGGGGGGGCGCTACCTACAATGAGCAGTTCTTC | CSVAERGGATYNEQFF
TRBJ2-6 | TRBV4-3 | few | - | TGCGCCAGCAGCCAAGAGCCCCCCAGGGCTGGGGCCAACGTCCTGACTTTC | CASSQEPPRAGANVLTF
TRBJ2-7 | TRBV7-2 | - | - | TGTGCCAGCACCACAGCCTCCTACGAGCAGTACTTC | CASTTASYEQYF
TRBJ1-5 | TRBV7-9 | - | - | TGTGCCAGCAGCTTAGGCCGACAGGCGGCCCAGCATTTT | CASSLGRQAAQHF
TRBJ1-5 | TRBV7-2 | few | TRBD1 | TGTGCCAGCAGCTTTTACAGGGGGCCCAATCAGCCCCAGCATTTT | CASSFYRGPNQPQHF
TRBJ2-4 | TRBV29-1 | few | - | TGCAGCGTTGTGATAGCCAAAAACATTCAGTACTTC | CSVVIAKNIQYF
TRBJ2-5 | TRBV9 | - | - | TGTGCCAGTAATAGTGAGGACCAAGAGACCCAGTACTTC | CASNSEDQETQYF
TRBJ2-3 | TRBV7-9 | few | - | TGTGCCACCTCTAATCGTGCGGATACGCAGTATTTT | CATSNRADTQYF
TRBJ2-5 | TRBV4-1 | - | - | TGCGCCAGCAGCCAAGGACGGGCAGGGCTCCTGTGGGAGACCCAGTACTTC | CASSQGRAGLLWETQYF
TRBJ2-5 | TRBV28 | few | TRBD2 | TGTGCCAGCAGTTTGCGGGGGGCAGTGGAAGAGACCCAGTACTTC | CASSLRGAVEETQYF